This T cell receptor (beta chain) was sequenced in a study of blood T cell repertoires in COVID-19. Turning to the study itself: The United States, Italy and Spain provided the acute and convalescent COVID-19 samples. Sources were T cells, B-cell-depleted T cells, or PBMCs; the material itself was cDNA or gDNA.

As handled by the study authors: Scientists estimated how many nucleated cells there were by amplifying reference gene primers. TCRdb keeps only in-frame clones here, not all; method: immunoSEQ multiplex PCR. That table supplies the V and J calls and clone size; D and trimming were determined from the DNA. Here the sample spans a few hundred thousand clones, approximately 86% being singletons. The CDR3 extends over 14 amino acids. V lost 4 bases, J lost 0 bases, and 3 bases stayed unmatched. Germline V gene lookup returns CDR1 SGHTS and CDR2 YDEGEE. The receptor was derived from a man older than 75 with acute or convalescent COVID-19. Material: peripheral blood. This chain joins TRBV5-8 and TRBJ2-5, with 7 nucleotides matching TRBD1. The CDR3: CASSLDRYQETQYF. The DNA for the CDR3 is TGTGCCAGCAGCCTGGACAGGTACCAAGAGACCCAGTACTTC.